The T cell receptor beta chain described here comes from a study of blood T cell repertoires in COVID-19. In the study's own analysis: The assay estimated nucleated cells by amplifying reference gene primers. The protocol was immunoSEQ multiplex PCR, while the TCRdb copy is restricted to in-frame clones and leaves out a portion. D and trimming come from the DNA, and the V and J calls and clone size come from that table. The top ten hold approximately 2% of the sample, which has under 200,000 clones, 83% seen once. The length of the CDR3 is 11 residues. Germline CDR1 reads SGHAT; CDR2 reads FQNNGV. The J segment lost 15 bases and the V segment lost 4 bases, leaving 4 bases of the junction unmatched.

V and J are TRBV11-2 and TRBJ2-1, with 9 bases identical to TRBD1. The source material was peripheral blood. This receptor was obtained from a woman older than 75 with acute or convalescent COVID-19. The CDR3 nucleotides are TGTGCCAGCAGCTCCGGACAGGGGTGGTTCTTC. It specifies CASSSGQGWFF.